The subject of this entry is one T cell receptor (beta chain). The antigen is not known. Reverse transcription of extracted RNA yielded cDNA, which provided the sequencing template. Profiled with immunoSEQ multiplex PCR; TCRdb holds only in-frame clones, not every one. The sample yields 95,000 to 110,000 clones, approximately 52% seen once. This specimen comes from a study of CD8+ T cells in alopecia areata. Sorting of PBMCs yielded the CD4+ and CD8+ T cells. Study-wide results and limits: Mouse data revealed clearer TCR sharing than patient data did, a gap possibly tied to HLA. For lesional scalp, especially alopecia totalis/universalis, clonality was higher than in normal scalp. Besides other cells, scalp samples also yield sequences of resident alphabeta T cells from normal skin.

This TCR was sampled from a human donor in good health. Sequencing was carried out using CD4+ T cells sorted from blood.

The chain's CDR3 is CAWGLAYEQYF. Here the CDR3 DNA reads TGTGCCTGGGGGCTAGCCTACGAGCAGTACTTC. This chain joins TRBV30 and TRBJ2-7; D is uncertain. From germline, CDR1 is GTSNPN and CDR2 SVGIG (reference sequence). This CDR3 has 11 amino acids. Trimming stripped 5 bases from V and 2 bases from J, with 7 bases between.